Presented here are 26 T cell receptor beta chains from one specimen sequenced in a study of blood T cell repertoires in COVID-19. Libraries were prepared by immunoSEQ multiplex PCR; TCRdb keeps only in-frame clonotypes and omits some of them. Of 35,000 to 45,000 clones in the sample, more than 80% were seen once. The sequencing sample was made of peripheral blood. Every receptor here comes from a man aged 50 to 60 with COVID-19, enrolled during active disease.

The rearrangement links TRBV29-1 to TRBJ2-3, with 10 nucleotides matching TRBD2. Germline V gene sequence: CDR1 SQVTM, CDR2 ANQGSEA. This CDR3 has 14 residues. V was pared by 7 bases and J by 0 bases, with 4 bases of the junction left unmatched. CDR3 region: CSELAGGSTDTQYF. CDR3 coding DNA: TGCAGCGAATTAGCGGGAGGCAGCACAGATACGCAGTATTTT.

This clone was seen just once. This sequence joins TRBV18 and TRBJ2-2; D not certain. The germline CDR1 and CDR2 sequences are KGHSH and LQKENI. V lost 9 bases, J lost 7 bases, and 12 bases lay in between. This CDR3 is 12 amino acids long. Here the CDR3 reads CASSESYGELFF. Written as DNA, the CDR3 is TGTGCCAGTTCGGAGAGTTACGGGGAGCTGTTTTTT.

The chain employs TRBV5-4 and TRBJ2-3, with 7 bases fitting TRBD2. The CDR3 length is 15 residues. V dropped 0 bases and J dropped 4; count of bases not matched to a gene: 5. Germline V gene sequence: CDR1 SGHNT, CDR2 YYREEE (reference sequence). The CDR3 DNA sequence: TGTGCCAGCAGCTTGGGTGGCGGGGGATCAGATACGCAGTATTTT. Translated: CASSLGGGGSDTQYF.

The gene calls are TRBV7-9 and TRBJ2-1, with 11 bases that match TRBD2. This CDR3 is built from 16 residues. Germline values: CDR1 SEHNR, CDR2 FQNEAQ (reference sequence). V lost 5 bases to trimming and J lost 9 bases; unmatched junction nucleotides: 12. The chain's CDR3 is CASSGKLAGAFTEQFF. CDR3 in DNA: TGTGCCAGCAGCGGTAAACTAGCGGGAGCTTTTACTGAGCAGTTCTTC.

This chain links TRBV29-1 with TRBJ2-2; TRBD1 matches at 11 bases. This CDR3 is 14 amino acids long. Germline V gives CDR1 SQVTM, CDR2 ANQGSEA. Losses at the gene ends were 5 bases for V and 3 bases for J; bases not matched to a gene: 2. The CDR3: CSVRGQGDTGELFF. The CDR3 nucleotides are TGCAGCGTTCGGGGACAGGGGGACACCGGGGAGCTGTTTTTT.

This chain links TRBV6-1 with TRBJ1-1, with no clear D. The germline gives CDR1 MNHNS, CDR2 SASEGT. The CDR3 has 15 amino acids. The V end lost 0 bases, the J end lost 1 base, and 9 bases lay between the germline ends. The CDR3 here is CASSEAPGQNTEAFF. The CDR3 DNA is TGTGCCAGCAGTGAAGCACCAGGCCAGAACACTGAAGCTTTCTTT.

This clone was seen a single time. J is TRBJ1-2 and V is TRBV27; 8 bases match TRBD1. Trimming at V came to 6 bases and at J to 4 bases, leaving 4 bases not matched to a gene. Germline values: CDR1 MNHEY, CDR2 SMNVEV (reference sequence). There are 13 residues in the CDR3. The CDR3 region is CASSLGQGYGYTF. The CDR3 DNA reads TGTGCCAGCAGCCTCGGACAGGGCTATGGCTACACCTTC.

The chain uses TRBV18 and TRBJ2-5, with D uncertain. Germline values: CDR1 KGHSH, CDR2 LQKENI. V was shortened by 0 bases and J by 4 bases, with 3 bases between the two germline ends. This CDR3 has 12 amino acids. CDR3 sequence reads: CASSPPAETQYF. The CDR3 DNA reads TGTGCCAGCTCACCACCGGCAGAGACCCAGTACTTC.

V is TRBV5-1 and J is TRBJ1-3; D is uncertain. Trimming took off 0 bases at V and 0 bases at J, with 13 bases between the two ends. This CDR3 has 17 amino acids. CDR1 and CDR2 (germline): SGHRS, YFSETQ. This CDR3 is CASSLAPQAHSGNTIYF. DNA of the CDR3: TGCGCCAGCAGCTTGGCCCCTCAGGCCCACTCTGGAAACACCATATATTTT.

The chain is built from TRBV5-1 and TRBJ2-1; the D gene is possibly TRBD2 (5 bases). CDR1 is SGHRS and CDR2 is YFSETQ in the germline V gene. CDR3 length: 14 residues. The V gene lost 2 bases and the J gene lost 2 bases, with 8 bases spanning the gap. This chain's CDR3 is CASSLEGAYNEQFF. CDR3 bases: TGCGCCAGCAGCTTAGAGGGAGCCTACAATGAGCAGTTCTTC. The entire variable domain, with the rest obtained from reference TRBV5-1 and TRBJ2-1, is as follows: KAGVTQTPRYLIKTRGQQVTLSCSPISGHRSVSWYQQTPGQGLQFLFEYFSETQRNKGNFPGRFSGRQFSNSRSEMNVSTLELGDSALYLCASSLEGAYNEQFFGPGTRLTVL.

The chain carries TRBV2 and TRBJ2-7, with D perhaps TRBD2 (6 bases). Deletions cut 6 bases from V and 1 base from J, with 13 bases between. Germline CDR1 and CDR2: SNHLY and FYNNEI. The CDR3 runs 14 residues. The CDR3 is CASRLGGGSYEQYF. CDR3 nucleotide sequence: TGTGCCAGCAGATTGGGGGGTGGGTCCTACGAGCAGTACTTC.

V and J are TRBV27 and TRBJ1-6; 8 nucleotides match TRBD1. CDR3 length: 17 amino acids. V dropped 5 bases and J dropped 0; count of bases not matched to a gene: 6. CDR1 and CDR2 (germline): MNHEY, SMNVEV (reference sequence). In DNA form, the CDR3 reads TGTGCCAGCAGTCAGACAGGGGCTAGCTCCTATAATTCACCCCTCCACTTT. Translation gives CASSQTGASSYNSPLHF.

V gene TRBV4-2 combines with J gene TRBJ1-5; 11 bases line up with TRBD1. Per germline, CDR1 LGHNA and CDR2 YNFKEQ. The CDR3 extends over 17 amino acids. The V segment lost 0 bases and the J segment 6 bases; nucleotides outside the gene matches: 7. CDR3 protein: CASSQDLGDRGTQPQHF. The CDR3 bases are TGTGCCAGCAGCCAAGACCTCGGGGACAGGGGGACTCAGCCCCAGCATTTT.

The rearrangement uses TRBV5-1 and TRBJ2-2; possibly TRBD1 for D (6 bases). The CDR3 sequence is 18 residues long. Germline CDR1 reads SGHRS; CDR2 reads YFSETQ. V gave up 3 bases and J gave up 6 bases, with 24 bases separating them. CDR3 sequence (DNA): TGCGCCAGCAGCTCGACAGGAGAAATGACCTGGGGCGCCGGGGAGCTGTTTTTT. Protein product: CASSSTGEMTWGAGELFF.

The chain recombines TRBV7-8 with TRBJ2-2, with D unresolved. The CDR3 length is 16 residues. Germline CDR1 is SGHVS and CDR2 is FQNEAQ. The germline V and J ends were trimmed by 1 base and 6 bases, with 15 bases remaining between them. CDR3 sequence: CASSLEVNLGAGELFF. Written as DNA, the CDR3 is TGTGCCAGCAGCTTAGAAGTTAACCTGGGCGCCGGGGAGCTGTTTTTT.

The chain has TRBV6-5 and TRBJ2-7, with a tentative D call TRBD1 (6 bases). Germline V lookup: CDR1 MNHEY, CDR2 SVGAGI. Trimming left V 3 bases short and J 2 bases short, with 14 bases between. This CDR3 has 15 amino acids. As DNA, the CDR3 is TGTGCCAGCAGTTATTGGGCAACAGGGACCTACGAGCAGTACTTC. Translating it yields CASSYWATGTYEQYF.

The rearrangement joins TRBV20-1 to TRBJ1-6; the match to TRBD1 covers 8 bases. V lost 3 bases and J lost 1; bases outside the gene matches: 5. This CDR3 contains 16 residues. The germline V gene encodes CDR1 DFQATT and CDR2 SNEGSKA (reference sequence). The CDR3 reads CSASLTGGSYNSPLHF. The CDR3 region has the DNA TGCAGTGCTAGTCTCACAGGGGGATCCTATAATTCACCCCTCCACTTT.

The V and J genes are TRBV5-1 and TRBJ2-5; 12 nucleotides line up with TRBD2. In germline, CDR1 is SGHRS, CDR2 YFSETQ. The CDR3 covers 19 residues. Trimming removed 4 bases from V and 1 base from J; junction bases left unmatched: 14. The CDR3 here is CASSLGLAGRLRFQETQYF. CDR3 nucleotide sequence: TGCGCCAGCAGCCTAGGACTAGCGGGAAGACTACGGTTCCAAGAGACCCAGTACTTC.

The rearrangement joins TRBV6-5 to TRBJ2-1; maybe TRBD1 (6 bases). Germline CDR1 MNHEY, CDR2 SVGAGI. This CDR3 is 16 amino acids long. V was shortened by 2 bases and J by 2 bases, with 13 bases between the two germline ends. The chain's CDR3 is CASSYIGKGAYNEQFF. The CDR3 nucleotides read TGTGCCAGCAGTTACATAGGGAAGGGGGCCTACAATGAGCAGTTCTTC.

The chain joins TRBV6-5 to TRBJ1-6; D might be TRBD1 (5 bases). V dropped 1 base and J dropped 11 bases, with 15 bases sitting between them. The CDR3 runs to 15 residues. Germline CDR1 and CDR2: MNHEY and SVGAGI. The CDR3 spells CASSYFQGERAPLHF. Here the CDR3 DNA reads TGTGCCAGCAGTTACTTCCAGGGTGAAAGGGCACCCCTCCACTTT.

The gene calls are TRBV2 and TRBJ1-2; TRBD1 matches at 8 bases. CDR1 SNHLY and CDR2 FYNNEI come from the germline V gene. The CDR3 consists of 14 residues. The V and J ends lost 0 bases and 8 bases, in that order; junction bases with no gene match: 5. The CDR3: CASSEAGQGRGYTF. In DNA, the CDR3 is TGTGCCAGCAGTGAAGCCGGACAGGGCCGAGGCTACACCTTC. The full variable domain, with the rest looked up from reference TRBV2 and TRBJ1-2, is EPEVTQTPSHQVTQMGQEVILRCVPISNHLYFYWYRQILGQKVEFLVSFYNNEISEKSEIFDDQFSVERPDGSNFTLKIRSTKLEDSAMYFCASSEAGQGRGYTFGSGTRLTVV.

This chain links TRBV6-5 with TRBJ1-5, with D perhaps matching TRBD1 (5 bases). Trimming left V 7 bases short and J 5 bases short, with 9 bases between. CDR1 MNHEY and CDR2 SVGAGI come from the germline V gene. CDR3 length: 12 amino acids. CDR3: CASTDRDQPQHF. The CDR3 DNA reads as TGTGCCAGCACCGACAGAGATCAGCCCCAGCATTTT.

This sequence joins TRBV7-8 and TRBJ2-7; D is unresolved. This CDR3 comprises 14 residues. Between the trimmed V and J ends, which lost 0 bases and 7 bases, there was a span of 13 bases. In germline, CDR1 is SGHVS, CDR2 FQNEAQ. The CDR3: CASSLAILSVEQYF. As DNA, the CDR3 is TGTGCCAGCAGCTTAGCGATCCTCTCAGTGGAGCAGTACTTC.

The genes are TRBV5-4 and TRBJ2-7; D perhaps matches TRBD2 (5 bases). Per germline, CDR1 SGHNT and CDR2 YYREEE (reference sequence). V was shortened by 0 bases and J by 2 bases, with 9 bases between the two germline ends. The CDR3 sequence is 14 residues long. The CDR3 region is CASSLGGAPYEQYF. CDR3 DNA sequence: TGTGCCAGCAGCTTGGGGGGAGCCCCCTACGAGCAGTACTTC.

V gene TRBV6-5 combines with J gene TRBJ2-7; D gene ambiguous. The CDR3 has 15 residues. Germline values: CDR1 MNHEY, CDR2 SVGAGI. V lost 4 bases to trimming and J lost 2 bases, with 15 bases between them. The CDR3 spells CASSLNSAFPYEQYF. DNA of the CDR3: TGTGCCAGCAGTTTAAACAGTGCCTTTCCCTACGAGCAGTACTTC.

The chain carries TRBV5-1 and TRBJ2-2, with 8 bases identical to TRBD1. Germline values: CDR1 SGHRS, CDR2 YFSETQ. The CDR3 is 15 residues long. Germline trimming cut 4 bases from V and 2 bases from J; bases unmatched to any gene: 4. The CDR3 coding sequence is TGCGCCAGCAGCGTGCAGGGGGCAAACACCGGGGAGCTGTTTTTT. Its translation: CASSVQGANTGELFF.